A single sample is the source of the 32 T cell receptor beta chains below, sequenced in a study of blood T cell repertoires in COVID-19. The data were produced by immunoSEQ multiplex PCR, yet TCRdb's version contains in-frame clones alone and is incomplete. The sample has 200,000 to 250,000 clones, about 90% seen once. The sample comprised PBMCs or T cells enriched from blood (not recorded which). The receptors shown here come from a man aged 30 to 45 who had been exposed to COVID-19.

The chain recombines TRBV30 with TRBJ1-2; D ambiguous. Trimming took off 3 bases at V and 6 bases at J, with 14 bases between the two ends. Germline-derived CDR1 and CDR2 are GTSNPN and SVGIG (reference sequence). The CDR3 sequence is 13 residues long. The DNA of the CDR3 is TGTGCCTGGAGCCGGAGGGCGACGGATGGCTACACCTTC. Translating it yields CAWSRRATDGYTF.

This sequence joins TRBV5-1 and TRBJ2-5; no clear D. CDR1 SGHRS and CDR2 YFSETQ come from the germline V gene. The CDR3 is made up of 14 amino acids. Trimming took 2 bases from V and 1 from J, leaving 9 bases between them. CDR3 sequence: CASSLEYSQETQYF. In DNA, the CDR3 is TGCGCCAGCAGCTTAGAGTACAGCCAAGAGACCCAGTACTTC.

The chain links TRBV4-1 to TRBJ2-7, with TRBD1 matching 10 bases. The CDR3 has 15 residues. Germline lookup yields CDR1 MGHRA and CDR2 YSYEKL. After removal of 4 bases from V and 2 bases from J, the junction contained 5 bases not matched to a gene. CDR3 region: CASSPPGTGAYEQYF. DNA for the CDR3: TGCGCCAGCAGCCCGCCCGGGACAGGGGCCTACGAGCAGTACTTC.

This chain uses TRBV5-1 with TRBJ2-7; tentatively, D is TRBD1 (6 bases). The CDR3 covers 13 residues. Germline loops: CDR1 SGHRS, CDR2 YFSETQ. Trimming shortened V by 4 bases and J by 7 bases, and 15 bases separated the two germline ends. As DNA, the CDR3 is TGCGCCAGCAGCCCCGTGGGGGCTTGGGAGCAGTACTTC. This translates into CASSPVGAWEQYF.

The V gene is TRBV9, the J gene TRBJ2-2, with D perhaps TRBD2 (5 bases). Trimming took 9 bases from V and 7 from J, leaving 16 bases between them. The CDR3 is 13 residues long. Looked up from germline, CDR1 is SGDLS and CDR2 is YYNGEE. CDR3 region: CATKRDYSGELFF. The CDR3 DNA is TGTGCCACCAAACGGGATTACAGCGGGGAGCTGTTTTTT.

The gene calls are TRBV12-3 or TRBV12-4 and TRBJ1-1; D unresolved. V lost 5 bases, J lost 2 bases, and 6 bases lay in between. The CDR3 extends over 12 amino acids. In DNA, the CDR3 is TGTGCCAGCAGTCGGGGTAACACTGAAGCTTTCTTT. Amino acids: CASSRGNTEAFF.

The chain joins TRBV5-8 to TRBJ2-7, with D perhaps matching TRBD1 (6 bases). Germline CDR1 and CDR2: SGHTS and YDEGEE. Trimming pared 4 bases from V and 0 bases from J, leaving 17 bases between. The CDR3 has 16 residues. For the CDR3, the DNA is TGTGCCAGCAGCAGACTGGGACAATTCACCTCCTACGAGCAGTACTTC. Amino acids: CASSRLGQFTSYEQYF.

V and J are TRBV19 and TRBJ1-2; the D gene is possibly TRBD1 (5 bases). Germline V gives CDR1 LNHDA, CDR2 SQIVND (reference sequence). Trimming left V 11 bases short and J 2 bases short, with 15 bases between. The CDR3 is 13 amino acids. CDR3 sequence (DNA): TGTGCCGTCGCCAGGGCCCAAAACTATGGCTACACCTTC. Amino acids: CAVARAQNYGYTF.

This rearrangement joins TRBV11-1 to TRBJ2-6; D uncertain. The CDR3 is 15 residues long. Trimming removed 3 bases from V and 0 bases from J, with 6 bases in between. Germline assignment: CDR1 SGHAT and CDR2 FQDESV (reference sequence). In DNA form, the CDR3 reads TGTGCCAGCAGCTTGAGAGGCTCTGGGGCCAACGTCCTGACTTTC. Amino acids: CASSLRGSGANVLTF.

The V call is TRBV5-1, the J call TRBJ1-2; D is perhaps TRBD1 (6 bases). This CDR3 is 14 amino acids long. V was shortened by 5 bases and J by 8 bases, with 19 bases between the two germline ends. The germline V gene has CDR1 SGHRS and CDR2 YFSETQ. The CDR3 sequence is CASRDSPRTRGYTF. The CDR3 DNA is TGCGCCAGCAGGGACAGCCCACGCACTCGCGGCTACACCTTC. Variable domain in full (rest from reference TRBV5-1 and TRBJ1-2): KAGVTQTPRYLIKTRGQQVTLSCSPISGHRSVSWYQQTPGQGLQFLFEYFSETQRNKGNFPGRFSGRQFSNSRSEMNVSTLELGDSALYLCASRDSPRTRGYTFGSGTRLTVV.

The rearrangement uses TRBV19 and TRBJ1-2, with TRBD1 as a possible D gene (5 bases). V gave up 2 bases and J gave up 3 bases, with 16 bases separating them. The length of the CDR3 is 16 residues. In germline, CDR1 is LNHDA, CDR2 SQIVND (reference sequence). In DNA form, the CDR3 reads TGTGCCAGTAGTATAAGGGTGGCAGGGATTTACTATGGCTACACCTTC. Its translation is CASSIRVAGIYYGYTF.

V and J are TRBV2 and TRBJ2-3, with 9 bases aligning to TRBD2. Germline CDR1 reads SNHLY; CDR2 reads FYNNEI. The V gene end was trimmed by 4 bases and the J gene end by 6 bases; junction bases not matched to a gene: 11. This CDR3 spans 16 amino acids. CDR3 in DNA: TGTGCCAGCAGTGGGGGGCTAGCGGGGCCCAGGGATACGCAGTATTTT. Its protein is CASSGGLAGPRDTQYF.

The CDR3 DNA reads TGTGCCAGCAGCTTTGGGACAGGGGGGACTGAAGCTTTCTTT. Encoded protein: CASSFGTGGTEAFF. The V gene is TRBV7-9, the J gene TRBJ1-1; TRBD1 matches 11 bases. The CDR3 loop spans 14 amino acids. V was pared by 3 bases and J by 5 bases, with 2 bases of the junction left unmatched. Germline CDR1 reads SEHNR; CDR2 reads FQNEAQ (reference sequence).

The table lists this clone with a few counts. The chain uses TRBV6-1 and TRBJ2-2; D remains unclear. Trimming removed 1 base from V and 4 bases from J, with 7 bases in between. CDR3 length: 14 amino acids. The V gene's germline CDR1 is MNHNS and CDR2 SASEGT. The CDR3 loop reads CASSEGAATGELFF. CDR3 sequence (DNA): TGTGCCAGCAGTGAAGGGGCAGCCACCGGGGAGCTGTTTTTT.

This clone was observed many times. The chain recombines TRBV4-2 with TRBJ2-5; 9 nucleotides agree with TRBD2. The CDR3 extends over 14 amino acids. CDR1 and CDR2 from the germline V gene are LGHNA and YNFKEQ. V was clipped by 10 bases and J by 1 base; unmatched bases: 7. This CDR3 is CANRGGEPQETQYF. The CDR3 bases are TGTGCCAACCGCGGGGGGGAACCCCAAGAGACCCAGTACTTC.

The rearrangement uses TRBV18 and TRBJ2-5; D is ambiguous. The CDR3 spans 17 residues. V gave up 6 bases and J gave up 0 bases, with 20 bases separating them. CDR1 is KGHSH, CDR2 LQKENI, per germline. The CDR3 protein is CASSPFRPQADQETQYF. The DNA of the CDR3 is TGTGCCAGCTCCCCGTTCCGACCCCAGGCAGACCAAGAGACCCAGTACTTC.

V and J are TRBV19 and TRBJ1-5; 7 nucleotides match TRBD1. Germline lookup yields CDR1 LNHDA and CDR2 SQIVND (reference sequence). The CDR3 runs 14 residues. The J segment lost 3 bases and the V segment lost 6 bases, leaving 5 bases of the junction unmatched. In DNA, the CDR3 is TGTGCCAGTAGAATCAGGGGGAACAATCAGCCCCAGCATTTT. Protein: CASRIRGNNQPQHF.

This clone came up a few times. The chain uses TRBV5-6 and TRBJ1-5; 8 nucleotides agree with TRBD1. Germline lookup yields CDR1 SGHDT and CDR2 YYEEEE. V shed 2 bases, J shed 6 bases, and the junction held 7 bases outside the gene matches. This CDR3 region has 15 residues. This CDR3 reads CASSFSGGWGQPQHF. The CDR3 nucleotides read TGTGCCAGCAGCTTTTCAGGGGGCTGGGGTCAGCCCCAGCATTTT. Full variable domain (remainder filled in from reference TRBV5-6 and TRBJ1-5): DAGVTQSPTHLIKTRGQQVTLRCSPKSGHDTVSWYQQALGQGPQFIFQYYEEEERQRGNFPDRFSGHQFPNYSSELNVNALLLGDSALYLCASSFSGGWGQPQHFGDGTRLSIL.

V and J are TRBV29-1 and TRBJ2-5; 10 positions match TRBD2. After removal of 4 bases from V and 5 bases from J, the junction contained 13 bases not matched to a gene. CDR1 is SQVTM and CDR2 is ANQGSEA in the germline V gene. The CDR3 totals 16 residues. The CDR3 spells CSVVVPSGGNLETQYF. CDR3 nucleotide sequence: TGCAGCGTTGTCGTCCCTAGCGGGGGTAATTTGGAGACCCAGTACTTC.

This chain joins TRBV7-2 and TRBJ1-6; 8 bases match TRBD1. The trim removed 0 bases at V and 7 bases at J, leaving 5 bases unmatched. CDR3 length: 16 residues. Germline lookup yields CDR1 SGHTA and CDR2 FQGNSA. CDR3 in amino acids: CASSLADRDPNSPLHF. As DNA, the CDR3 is TGTGCCAGCAGCTTAGCGGACAGGGACCCCAATTCACCCCTCCACTTT. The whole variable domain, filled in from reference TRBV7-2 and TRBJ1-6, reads GAGVSQSPSNKVTEKGKDVELRCDPISGHTALYWYRQSLGQGLEFLIYFQGNSAPDKSGLPSDRFSAERTGGSVSTLTIQRTQQEDSAVYLCASSLADRDPNSPLHFGNGTRLTVT.

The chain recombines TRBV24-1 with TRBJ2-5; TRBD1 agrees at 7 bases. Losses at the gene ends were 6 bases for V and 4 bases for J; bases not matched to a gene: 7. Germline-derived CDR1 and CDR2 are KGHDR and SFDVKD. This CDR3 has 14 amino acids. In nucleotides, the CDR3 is TGTGCCACCAGTAAGGGGACAGTTAGAGAGACCCAGTACTTC. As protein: CATSKGTVRETQYF.

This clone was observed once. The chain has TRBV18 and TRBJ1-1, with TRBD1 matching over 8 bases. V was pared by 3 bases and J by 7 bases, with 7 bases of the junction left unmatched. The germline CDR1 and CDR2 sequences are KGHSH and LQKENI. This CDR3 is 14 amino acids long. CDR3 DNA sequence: TGTGCCAGCTCACCGACGGGACAGGACGATGAAGCTTTCTTT. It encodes CASSPTGQDDEAFF. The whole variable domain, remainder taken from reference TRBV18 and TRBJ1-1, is NAGVMQNPRHLVRRRGQEARLRCSPMKGHSHVYWYRQLPEEGLKFMVYLQKENIIDESGMPKERFSAEFPKEGPSILRIQQVVRGDSAAYFCASSPTGQDDEAFFGQGTRLTVV.

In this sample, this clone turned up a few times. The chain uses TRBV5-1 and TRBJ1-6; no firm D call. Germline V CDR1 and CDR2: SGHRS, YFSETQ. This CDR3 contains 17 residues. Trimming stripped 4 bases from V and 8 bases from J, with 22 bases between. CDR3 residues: CASSPGLLTDTYSPLHF. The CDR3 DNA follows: TGCGCCAGCAGCCCTGGGTTACTCACAGATACTTATTCACCCCTCCACTTT.

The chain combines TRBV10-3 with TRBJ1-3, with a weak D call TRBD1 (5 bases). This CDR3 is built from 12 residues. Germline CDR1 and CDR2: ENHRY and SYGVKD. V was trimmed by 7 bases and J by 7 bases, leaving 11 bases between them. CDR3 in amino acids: CAITPGGNTIYF. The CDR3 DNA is TGTGCCATCACCCCGGGGGGTAACACCATATATTTT.

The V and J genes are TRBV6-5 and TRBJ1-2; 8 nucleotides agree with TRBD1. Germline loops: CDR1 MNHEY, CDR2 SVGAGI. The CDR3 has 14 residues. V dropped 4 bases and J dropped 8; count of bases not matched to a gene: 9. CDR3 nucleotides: TGTGCCAGCAGTTCGACAGGGGCAGGATTCGGCTACACCTTC. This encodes CASSSTGAGFGYTF.

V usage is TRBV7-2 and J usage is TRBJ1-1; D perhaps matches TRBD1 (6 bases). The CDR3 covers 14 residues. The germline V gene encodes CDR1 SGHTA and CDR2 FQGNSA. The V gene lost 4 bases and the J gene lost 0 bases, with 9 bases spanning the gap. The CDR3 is CASSWGQLNTEAFF. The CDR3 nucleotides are TGTGCCAGCAGCTGGGGACAATTGAACACTGAAGCTTTCTTT.

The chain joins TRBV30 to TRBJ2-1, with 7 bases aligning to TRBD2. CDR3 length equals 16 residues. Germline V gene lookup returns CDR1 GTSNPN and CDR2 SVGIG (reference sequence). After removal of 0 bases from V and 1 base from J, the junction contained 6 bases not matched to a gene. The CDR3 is CAWSVPHGGSYNEQFF. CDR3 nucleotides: TGTGCCTGGAGTGTACCCCACGGGGGGTCCTACAATGAGCAGTTCTTC.

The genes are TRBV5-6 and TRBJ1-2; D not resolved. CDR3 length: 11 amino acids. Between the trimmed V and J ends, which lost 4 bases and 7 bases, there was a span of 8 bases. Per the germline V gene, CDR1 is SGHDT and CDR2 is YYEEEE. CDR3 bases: TGTGCCAGCAGCGAGAACGGTGGCTACACCTTC. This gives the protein CASSENGGYTF.

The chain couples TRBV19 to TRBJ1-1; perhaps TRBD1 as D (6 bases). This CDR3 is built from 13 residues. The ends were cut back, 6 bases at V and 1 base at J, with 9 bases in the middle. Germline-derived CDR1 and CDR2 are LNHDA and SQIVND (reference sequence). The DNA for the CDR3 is TGTGCCAGTAGCTTGACAGGGAACACTGAAGCTTTCTTT. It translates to CASSLTGNTEAFF. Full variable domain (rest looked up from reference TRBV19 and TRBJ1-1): DGGITQSPKYLFRKEGQNVTLSCEQNLNHDAMYWYRQDPGQGLRLIYYSQIVNDFQKGDIAEGYSVSREKKESFPLTVTSAQKNPTAFYLCASSLTGNTEAFFGQGTRLTVV.

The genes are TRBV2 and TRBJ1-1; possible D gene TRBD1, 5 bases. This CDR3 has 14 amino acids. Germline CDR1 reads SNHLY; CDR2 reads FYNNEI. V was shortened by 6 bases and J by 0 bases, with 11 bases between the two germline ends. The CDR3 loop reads CASRLQGLNTEAFF. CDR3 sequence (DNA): TGTGCCAGCAGGCTGCAGGGTCTGAACACTGAAGCTTTCTTT.

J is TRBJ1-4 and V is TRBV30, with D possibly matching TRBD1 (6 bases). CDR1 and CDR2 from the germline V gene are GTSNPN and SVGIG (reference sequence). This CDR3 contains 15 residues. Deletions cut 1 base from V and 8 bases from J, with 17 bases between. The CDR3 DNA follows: TGTGCCTGGAGTGCCATAGGGGGGGTAGGGGAAAAACTGTTTTTT. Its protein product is CAWSAIGGVGEKLFF.

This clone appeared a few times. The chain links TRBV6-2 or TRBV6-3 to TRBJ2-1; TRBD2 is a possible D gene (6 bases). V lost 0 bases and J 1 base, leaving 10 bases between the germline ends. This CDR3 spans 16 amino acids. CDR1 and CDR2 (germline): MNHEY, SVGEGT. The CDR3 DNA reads TGTGCCAGCAGTTACTCGAGACTAGTTTCCTACAATGAGCAGTTCTTC. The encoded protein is CASSYSRLVSYNEQFF.